The clone carrying this TCR beta chain was picked up a small number of times. Its antigen is unidentified. This sample was included in a study of regulatory T cells in long-lasting Graves disease. Findings of the study overall: In persistent patients, shared public clonotypes (more than 2,500) outnumbered those in new patients (about 890). Patients with persistent Graves' had lower TCR diversity than newly diagnosed patients.

The V gene lost 2 bases and the J gene lost 6 bases, with 16 bases spanning the gap. This CDR3 is built from 14 residues. The germline gives CDR1 DFQATT, CDR2 SNEGSKA (reference sequence). Arm-PCR of CDR3 regions and iRepertoire HTBI primers were the basis on which TCR beta libraries were built. Authors' data handling: Detected in the samples were roughly 60 TRBV and 14 to 15 TRBJ segments. MiXCR, applied by TCRdb to the multiplex PCR reads, yields one record per CDR3 protein. The V and J calls, along with clone size, are taken from TCRdb and not from the paper's own processing. The sample holds more than 350,000 distinct CDR3 sequences; roughly a fifth are singletons and the top ten take more than 13%. Sample time point: persistent/refractory GD, antithyroid drugs over 5 years with positive TRAb. RNA isolated from PBMCs was used to make the TCR library.

This chain uses TRBV20-1 with TRBJ1-2; tentatively, D is TRBD1 (5 bases). This TCR was recovered from a female donor with Graves disease. This sample comprised peripheral blood mononuclear cells (PBMCs), obtained when the disease was refractory, from a patient treated with antithyroid drugs. Written as DNA, the CDR3 is TGCAGTGCTAGATCGACAGAATACTCCGATGGCTACACCTTC. Translation gives CSARSTEYSDGYTF.